A single sample gave rise to the 26 T cell receptor beta chains below, sequenced in a study of human T cells and chemical hapten exposure. Indicated time point: patch test 1, 2 weeks after DPC sensitization. Treatment specified: therapeutic diphenylcyclopropenone sensitization with weekly scalp DPC. TCRdb passed the RACE reads through MiXCR, listing each CDR3 protein once. Among some 400,000 distinct CDR3 sequences listed, roughly 4.8% were seen once. Sequenced material: whole blood, taken in connection with sensitization to the hapten diphenylcyclopropenone (DPC). These receptors all stem from a woman in her 50s with alopecia areata. Some clones in this sample may be carry-over from other donors' samples.

The genes are TRBV4-1 and TRBJ2-5; possibly TRBD1 or TRBD2 for D (5 bases each). The V gene lost 3 bases and the J gene lost 1 base, with 12 bases spanning the gap. The CDR3 contains 15 residues. CDR1 and CDR2 (germline): MGHRA, YSYEKL. The CDR3 coding sequence is TGCGCCAGCAGCCAGGTCGGGGCGACCCAAGAGACCCAGTACTTC. This translates into CASSQVGATQETQYF.

This clonotype has ten or more counts. J is TRBJ1-2 and V is TRBV5-4, with D possibly being TRBD1 (5 bases). The V end lost 7 bases, the J end lost 4 bases, and 14 bases lay between the germline ends. Germline values: CDR1 SGHNT, CDR2 YYREEE (reference sequence). The CDR3 extends over 13 amino acids. CDR3: CASSSTEAYGYTF. In DNA, the CDR3 is TGTGCCAGCTCCTCGACAGAAGCCTATGGCTACACCTTC.

V is TRBV7-2 and J is TRBJ1-6; the D gene is possibly TRBD1 (6 bases). This CDR3 spans 12 amino acids. Trimming removed 4 bases from V and 13 bases from J, with 11 bases in between. Germline CDR1 is SGHTA and CDR2 is FQGNSA. The CDR3 loop is CASSSQGLPLHF. The CDR3 DNA reads as TGTGCCAGCAGCTCTCAGGGGCTCCCCCTCCACTTT.

This clonotype was seen repeatedly, ten times or more. The chain employs TRBV6-5 and TRBJ2-3, with D possibly TRBD2 on 5 matching bases. CDR1 is MNHEY and CDR2 is SVGAGI in the germline V gene. V was clipped by 6 bases and J by 2 bases, with 6 bases between them. The CDR3 spans 12 residues. CDR3 residues: CASRRDTDTQYF. For the CDR3, the DNA is TGTGCCAGCAGGAGGGACACAGATACGCAGTATTTT.

This rearrangement joins TRBV11-2 to TRBJ2-3; 8 positions match TRBD2. This CDR3 has 15 residues. V shed 5 bases, J shed 4 bases, and the junction held 8 bases outside the gene matches. Germline assignment: CDR1 SGHAT and CDR2 FQNNGV. The CDR3 loop is CASSPVGGVADTQYF. Written as DNA, the CDR3 is TGTGCCAGCAGCCCGGTCGGGGGGGTCGCAGATACGCAGTATTTT.

There are many counts of this clonotype. The chain couples TRBV6-2 or TRBV6-3 to TRBJ2-3; D is possibly TRBD2 (7 bases). This CDR3 is built from 16 residues. Trimming stripped 2 bases from V and 0 bases from J, with 12 bases between. Germline V gene data show CDR1 as MNHEY and CDR2 as SVGEGT. CDR3 region: CASSYGAGASTDTQYF. In DNA form, the CDR3 reads TGTGCCAGCAGTTACGGGGCGGGGGCTAGCACAGATACGCAGTATTTT.

This clonotype occurred many times. This CDR3 reads CSVEDWIGTVEAFF. The CDR3 region has the DNA TGCAGCGTTGAAGATTGGATAGGGACAGTCGAAGCTTTCTTT. This chain joins TRBV29-1 and TRBJ1-1; 7 bases are shared with TRBD1. Per germline, CDR1 SQVTM and CDR2 ANQGSEA. This CDR3 contains 14 residues. The V gene end was trimmed by 0 bases and the J gene end by 8 bases; junction bases not matched to a gene: 9.

The chain recombines TRBV6-1 with TRBJ2-7; D unclear. Germline loops: CDR1 MNHNS, CDR2 SASEGT. CDR3 length: 16 amino acids. V was cut by 2 bases and J by 1 base, with 15 bases left in between. Here the CDR3 reads CASSESMTRVSYEQYF. Written as DNA, the CDR3 is TGTGCCAGCAGTGAATCGATGACAAGGGTGTCCTACGAGCAGTACTTC.

This clonotype has at least ten counts. CDR3 region: CASSPLNWYTDTQYF. The CDR3 nucleotides are TGTGCCAGCAGTCCCCTAAACTGGTACACAGATACGCAGTATTTT. The chain recombines TRBV25-1 with TRBJ2-3; D is unclear. There are 15 residues in the CDR3. V gave up 5 bases and J gave up 2 bases, with 14 bases separating them. Looked up from germline, CDR1 is MGHDK and CDR2 is SYGVNS.

This clonotype was counted between two and nine times. CDR3 coding DNA: TGTGCCAGCAGCCAAGGGGGGAGTGCCGAGACCCAGTACTTC. Amino acids: CASSQGGSAETQYF. The V and J genes are TRBV3-1 and TRBJ2-5; D could derive from TRBD1 or TRBD2 (5 bases each). The CDR3 totals 14 residues. Trimming removed 1 base from V and 5 bases from J, with 11 bases in between. Per germline, CDR1 LGHDT and CDR2 YNNKEL (reference sequence).

This clonotype was found a few times. V gene TRBV29-1 combines with J gene TRBJ1-1, with TRBD1 as a possible D gene (5 bases). Per the germline V gene, CDR1 is SQVTM and CDR2 is ANQGSEA. The V end was cut by 3 bases, the J end by 4 bases, with 9 bases between. CDR3 length: 12 amino acids. This CDR3 is CSVEPGGTEAFF. The CDR3 coding sequence is TGCAGCGTTGAGCCCGGGGGCACTGAAGCTTTCTTT.

The sample holds many counts of this clonotype. The rearrangement uses TRBV14 and TRBJ2-7; D may correspond to TRBD1 or TRBD2 (5 bases each). V was pared by 1 base and J by 2 bases, with 9 bases between. Germline values: CDR1 SGHDN, CDR2 FVKESK. This CDR3 is built from 14 residues. CDR3 in DNA: TGTGCCAGCAGCCAAGGCCGGGGCCCCTACGAGCAGTACTTC. As protein: CASSQGRGPYEQYF.

This clonotype came up many times. V is TRBV2 and J is TRBJ1-2, with a possible D match to TRBD1 (5 bases). Germline-derived CDR1 and CDR2 are SNHLY and FYNNEI. Trimming pared 8 bases from V and 2 bases from J, leaving 18 bases between. The CDR3 covers 15 residues. The chain's CDR3 is CASLPGTGRNYGYTF. In nucleotides, the CDR3 is TGTGCCAGCCTACCCGGGACGGGACGGAACTATGGCTACACCTTC.

In this sample, this clonotype turned up many times. This rearrangement joins TRBV7-9 to TRBJ2-5; D could derive from TRBD1 or TRBD2 (6 bases each). Trimming left V 4 bases short and J 6 bases short, with 24 bases between. Germline CDR1 and CDR2: SEHNR and FQNEAQ (reference sequence). The CDR3 consists of 17 residues. The CDR3 DNA follows: TGTGCCAGCAGCTCCTTAGGGGGGCGAGGCCAGGGAAAGACCCAGTACTTC. Its translation is CASSSLGGRGQGKTQYF.

The CDR3 DNA is TGTGCCAGCAGTCCCCCCGGGGTGGCCCAGCATTTT. Translating gives CASSPPGVAQHF. V and J are TRBV28 and TRBJ1-5; D uncertain. Trimming cost V 5 bases and J 11 bases, with 13 bases left between them. Per germline, CDR1 MDHEN and CDR2 SYDVKM. CDR3 length: 12 amino acids.

This clonotype came up many times. The J gene is TRBJ2-3, the V gene TRBV29-1; D gene uncertain. V lost 3 bases, J lost 4 bases, and 5 bases lay in between. This CDR3 spans 11 amino acids. CDR1 SQVTM and CDR2 ANQGSEA come from the germline V gene. The CDR3 sequence is CSVDRPDTQYF. The CDR3 DNA reads as TGCAGCGTTGATAGGCCAGATACGCAGTATTTT.

This clonotype has ten or more counts. The rearrangement uses TRBV4-2 and TRBJ1-5; D is ambiguous. V lost 3 bases and J lost 2, with 8 bases in between. CDR1 LGHNA and CDR2 YNFKEQ come from the germline V gene. This CDR3 has 14 amino acids. CDR3 DNA: TGTGCCAGCAGCCAGTGGAGAGGCAATCAGCCCCAGCATTTT. Its protein is CASSQWRGNQPQHF.

The CDR3 sequence is CASRTGGSYEQYF. CDR3 bases: TGCGCCAGCAGGACGGGGGGCTCCTACGAGCAGTACTTC. The chain is built from TRBV5-1 and TRBJ2-7; 7 nucleotides agree with TRBD2. CDR1 SGHRS and CDR2 YFSETQ come from the germline V gene. The CDR3 has 13 amino acids. V trimming: 5 bases; J trimming: 0 bases; junction bases outside the gene matches: 2.

This chain uses TRBV12-3 or TRBV12-4 with TRBJ2-6; TRBD1 or TRBD2 may be the D gene (5 bases each). Trimming shortened V by 7 bases and J by 4 bases, and 11 bases separated the two germline ends. The CDR3 totals 14 residues. The CDR3 sequence: CASTGAPGANVLTF. The CDR3 nucleotides read TGTGCCAGCACCGGGGCGCCGGGGGCCAACGTCCTGACTTTC.

This clonotype appeared many times. The chain links TRBV6-2 or TRBV6-3 to TRBJ1-1; TRBD1 aligns across 8 bases. This CDR3 comprises 13 residues. V gave up 5 bases and J gave up 4 bases; unmatched junction bases: 3. The germline V gene has CDR1 MNHEY and CDR2 SVGEGT. The DNA for the CDR3 is TGTGCCAGCAGTACGACAGGGGCCACTGAAGCTTTCTTT. Translation: CASSTTGATEAFF.

The chain uses TRBV29-1 and TRBJ1-4; TRBD1 might be the D (5 bases). V lost 2 bases and J 2 bases, leaving 6 bases between the germline ends. The CDR3 runs to 13 residues. The germline V gene has CDR1 SQVTM and CDR2 ANQGSEA. CDR3 sequence reads: CSVEPGTNEKLFF. The DNA of the CDR3 is TGCAGCGTTGAACCAGGGACTAATGAAAAACTGTTTTTT.

This clonotype has ten or more counts. The chain is built from TRBV29-1 and TRBJ1-1, with D unclear. Germline CDR1 SQVTM, CDR2 ANQGSEA. Trimming pared 5 bases from V and 3 bases from J, leaving 7 bases between. There are 11 residues in the CDR3. This chain's CDR3 is CSVKRDTEAFF. The DNA for the CDR3 is TGCAGCGTTAAACGGGACACTGAAGCTTTCTTT.

This clonotype was recorded many times. The gene calls are TRBV6-5 and TRBJ2-3, with D possibly being TRBD2 (7 bases). This CDR3 contains 14 residues. V lost 8 bases and J 13 bases, leaving 25 bases between the germline ends. Germline V CDR1 and CDR2: MNHEY, SVGAGI. The CDR3 region is CASRGGLPRDMEYF. CDR3 coding DNA: TGTGCCAGCCGAGGGGGACTACCACGGGATATGGAGTATTTT.

This clonotype was detected many times. The V gene is TRBV12-3 or TRBV12-4, the J gene TRBJ1-2, with D perhaps TRBD1 (6 bases). V lost 5 bases and J 1 base, leaving 17 bases between the germline ends. The CDR3 totals 16 residues. The CDR3 region is CASSPTGMNLNYGYTF. The CDR3, as DNA: TGTGCCAGCAGTCCCACAGGGATGAACCTTAACTATGGCTACACCTTC.

Many counts were recorded for this clonotype. V usage is TRBV5-4 and J usage is TRBJ1-1; 9 bases are shared with TRBD1. The V segment lost 8 bases and the J segment 6 bases; nucleotides outside the gene matches: 8. This CDR3 contains 13 residues. CDR1 and CDR2 from the germline V gene are SGHNT and YYREEE (reference sequence). CDR3 amino acids: CASMDRGRSEAFF. CDR3 DNA: TGTGCCAGTATGGACAGGGGCAGGTCTGAAGCTTTCTTT.

In its sample, this clonotype was seen many times. DNA of the CDR3: TGTGCCAGCAGCGTACAGGAGCTGAACACTGAAGCTTTCTTT. Translation gives CASSVQELNTEAFF. The chain has TRBV9 and TRBJ1-1; D ambiguous. CDR3 length: 14 amino acids. Per the germline V gene, CDR1 is SGDLS and CDR2 is YYNGEE. With 1 base removed from V and 0 bases from J, the gap between germline ends came to 7 bases.